These T cell receptor beta chains were read from a single sample in a study of T cell repertoires in cytomegalovirus infection. One entry per CDR3 protein, called by TCRdb with MiXCR from the reads. The sample includes under 450,000 distinct CDR3 sequences, about 35% of them seen just once. Their antigen targets remain unknown. The sequencing used cultured PBMCs, collected from culture after CMV antigen stimulation. These receptors all come from a human donor in good health (CMV status not recorded). Some clones in this sample may be carry-over from other donors' samples. Both conserved end residues are part of each CDR3. A D gene is named only where the DNA matches it firmly. Where a row states a size, it is once, few, many or the class of an expanded clone; other rows omit it.

d_call	v_call	j_call	clone_size	cdr3_nt	cdr3_aa
TRBD2	TRBV9	TRBJ2-3	-	TGTGCCAGCAGCCGTAGTGGGACTAGCGGGGGGAATACGCAGTATTTT	CASSRSGTSGGNTQYF
-	TRBV5-6	TRBJ2-5	-	TGTGCCAGCAGCTTGATCGGGACTCAAGAGACCCAGTACTTC	CASSLIGTQETQYF
TRBD2	TRBV5-4	TRBJ2-1	-	TGTGCCAGCAGCCTCGGGACTAGCGGGACCGGTGAGCAGTTCTTC	CASSLGTSGTGEQFF
TRBD2	TRBV19	TRBJ2-2	-	TGTGCCAGTAGTATCGTACTAGCGGGAGGCACCGGGGAGCTGTTTTTT	CASSIVLAGGTGELFF
TRBD2	TRBV5-4	TRBJ2-1	-	TGTGGCAGCAGCCCGGGGGATGGACTAGCGGAATACAATGAGCAGTTCTTC	CGSSPGDGLAEYNEQFF
TRBD1	TRBV28	TRBJ1-5	few	TGTGCCAGCAGTACCAGACAGGGGGCAGGCAATCAGCCCCAGCATTTT	CASSTRQGAGNQPQHF
TRBD1	TRBV10-2	TRBJ2-1	-	TGCGCCAGCAGCCAACTAAGGGACAGCTCCTACAATGAGCAGTTCTTC	CASSQLRDSSYNEQFF
-	TRBV5-4	TRBJ2-2	few	TGTGCCAGCAGCCGGATAAAAACCGGGGAGCTGTTTTTT	CASSRIKTGELFF
-	TRBV6-2/TRBV6-3	TRBJ1-1	few	TGTGCCAGCAGTTACGGTCTGGGAAAGAGGACTGAAGCTTTCTTT	CASSYGLGKRTEAFF
-	TRBV5-5	TRBJ2-1	-	TGTGCCAGCAGCTTGTCCGGGACTTCCCTGGGCAATGAGCAGTTCTTC	CASSLSGTSLGNEQFF
TRBD2	TRBV4-3	TRBJ2-5	few	TGCGCCAGCAGCCAAGATTCGGCTAGCGGGAGAGAGACCCAGTACTTC	CASSQDSASGRETQYF
-	TRBV10-3	TRBJ1-2	-	TGTGCCATCAGTTCCCGGGACCACTATGGCTACACCTTC	CAISSRDHYGYTF
-	TRBV6-1	TRBJ1-3	few	TGTGCCAGCAGTGAAAGCTGGACCCGTGGAAACACCATATATTTT	CASSESWTRGNTIYF
TRBD2	TRBV7-3	TRBJ2-3	few	TGTGCCAGCAGCCCGACGACTAGCGGGGGGGGTACGCAGTATTTT	CASSPTTSGGGTQYF
-	TRBV5-1	TRBJ1-1	-	TGCGCCAGCAGCTTTGCAGGGATGACTGAAGCTTTCTTT	CASSFAGMTEAFF
-	TRBV14	TRBJ2-3	-	TGTGCCAGCAGCTTGCGACTACCAACTAGCACAGATACGCAGTATTTT	CASSLRLPTSTDTQYF
-	TRBV19	TRBJ1-2	few	TGTGCCAGTAGTCTCGGACACACCGCTGTCTATGGCTACACCTTC	CASSLGHTAVYGYTF
TRBD1	TRBV25-1	TRBJ2-1	few	TGTGCCAGCAGTGCCGTAGACAGGGGGCATAGTGAGCAGTTCTTC	CASSAVDRGHSEQFF
-	TRBV5-3	TRBJ2-2	once	TGTGCCAGCAGCCCTGGGGGTACGCCAAACACCGGGGAGCTGTTTTTT	CASSPGGTPNTGELFF
TRBD2	TRBV10-3	TRBJ2-1	-	TGTGCCACACTAGCGGGAGGGCCCTCAACCCCCTACAATGAGCAGTTCTTC	CATLAGGPSTPYNEQFF
TRBD2	TRBV7-8	TRBJ2-1	many	TGTGCCAGCAGCTTAGCTAGCGGGAGCTCCTACAATGAGCAGTTCTTC	CASSLASGSSYNEQFF
-	TRBV12-3/TRBV12-4	TRBJ1-1	-	TGTGCCAGCAGTTTGAGGGAATCAGCTGAAGCTTTCTTT	CASSLRESAEAFF
-	TRBV27	TRBJ1-2	few	TGTGCCAGCAGTTTTGAGGGGAACTATGGCTACACCTTC	CASSFEGNYGYTF
-	TRBV5-4	TRBJ1-2	-	TGTGCCAGCAGCTCGACAGGAGGGGGGTATGGCTACACCTTC	CASSSTGGGYGYTF
TRBD1	TRBV7-2	TRBJ1-2	many	TGTGCCAGCAGCTTTACAGGGGGTACCTATGGCTACACCTTC	CASSFTGGTYGYTF
TRBD2	TRBV4-1	TRBJ2-1	-	TGCGCCAGCAGCCCGAGCGGGGGGAGGGACAATGAGCAGTTCTTC	CASSPSGGRDNEQFF
-	TRBV18	TRBJ1-2	-	TGTGCCAGCTCGCTACGGGGGGCTAACTATGGCTACACCTTC	CASSLRGANYGYTF
TRBD2	TRBV12-3/TRBV12-4	TRBJ2-2	-	TGTGCCAGCATCCATAGCGGGAGTTACACCGGGGAGCTGTTTTTT	CASIHSGSYTGELFF
-	TRBV7-2	TRBJ2-3	few	TGTGCCAGCAGCTCCCCCGGGGGTTCGCAGTATTTT	CASSSPGGSQYF
-	TRBV14	TRBJ1-1	-	TGTGCCAGCAGCTTTTCGACTTACACTGAAGCTTTCTTT	CASSFSTYTEAFF
-	TRBV28	TRBJ1-1	once	TGTGCCAGCATCGCGATCCCAGGCACCATGAACACTGAAGCTTTCTTT	CASIAIPGTMNTEAFF
TRBD2	TRBV30	TRBJ2-7	-	TGTGCCTCAGAAAAATTAGCGGGAGAACTGGGCGAGCAGTACTTC	CASEKLAGELGEQYF
TRBD1	TRBV4-1	TRBJ2-7	-	TGCGCCAGCAGCCATAAGTCCGGGACAGGGGAATACGAGCAGTACTTC	CASSHKSGTGEYEQYF
-	TRBV7-9	TRBJ1-1	few	TGTGCCAGCAGCTTCCCCCAGGGCTACAAGAACACTGAAGCTTTCTTT	CASSFPQGYKNTEAFF
TRBD1	TRBV12-3/TRBV12-4	TRBJ1-1	-	TGTGCCAGCAGTCCGCGGGACAGTCGGAACACTGAAGCTTTCTTT	CASSPRDSRNTEAFF
-	TRBV19	TRBJ1-6	-	TGTGCCAGATCACGACTAAGGCAGGGCCGAAGCTCCTATAATTCACCCCTCCACTTT	CARSRLRQGRSSYNSPLHF
-	TRBV5-4	TRBJ2-3	-	TGTGCCAGCAGCCTGGGTGGGGGGGGGCGTACAGATACGCAGTATTTT	CASSLGGGGRTDTQYF
-	TRBV27	TRBJ2-1	-	TGTGCCAGCAGTTTACTGCAGGGAACGATAAATGAGCAGTTCTTC	CASSLLQGTINEQFF
TRBD1	TRBV7-2	TRBJ1-4	medium-sized	TGTGCCAGCAGCCATAGGGCGAAACAGGGGGCTTCTAATGAAAAACTGTTTTTT	CASSHRAKQGASNEKLFF
-	TRBV7-9	TRBJ2-7	once	TGTGCCAGCAGCGACCCCTTAGGCTCCTACGAGCAGTACTTC	CASSDPLGSYEQYF
-	TRBV19	TRBJ1-1	few	TGTGCCAGTAGTATCAGGGTTGAAGCTTTCTTT	CASSIRVEAFF
TRBD2	TRBV29-1	TRBJ2-1	few	TGCAGCGTTGCTAGCGGGAGGACCCTTTTCGGGAATGAGCAGTTCTTC	CSVASGRTLFGNEQFF
TRBD1	TRBV12-5	TRBJ2-5	-	TGTGCTAGTGGTTTGCCCGGACAGGGGGGGGAGACCCAGTACTTC	CASGLPGQGGETQYF
-	TRBV4-3	TRBJ2-2	-	TGCGCCAGCAGCCAAGGGGCTATCGGCAATAACGGGGAGCTGTTTTTT	CASSQGAIGNNGELFF
-	TRBV7-2	TRBJ1-1	few	TGTGCCAGCAGCTTAGGCCCGGGGGCAGTTGAAGCTTTCTTT	CASSLGPGAVEAFF